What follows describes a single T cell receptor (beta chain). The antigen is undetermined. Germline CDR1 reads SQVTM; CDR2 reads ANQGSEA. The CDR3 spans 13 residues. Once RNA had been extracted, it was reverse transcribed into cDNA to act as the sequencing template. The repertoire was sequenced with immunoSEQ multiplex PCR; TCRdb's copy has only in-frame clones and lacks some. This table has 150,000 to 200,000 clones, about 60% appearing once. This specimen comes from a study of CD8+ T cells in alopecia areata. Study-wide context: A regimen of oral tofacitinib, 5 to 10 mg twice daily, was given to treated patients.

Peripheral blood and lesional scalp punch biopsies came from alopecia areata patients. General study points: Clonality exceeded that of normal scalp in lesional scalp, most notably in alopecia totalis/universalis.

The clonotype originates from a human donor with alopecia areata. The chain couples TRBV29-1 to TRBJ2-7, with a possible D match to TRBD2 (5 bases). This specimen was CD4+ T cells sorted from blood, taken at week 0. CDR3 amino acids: CRVTNRQSYEQYF. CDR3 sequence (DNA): TGCAGGGTGACTAACCGGCAAAGTTACGAGCAGTACTTC.